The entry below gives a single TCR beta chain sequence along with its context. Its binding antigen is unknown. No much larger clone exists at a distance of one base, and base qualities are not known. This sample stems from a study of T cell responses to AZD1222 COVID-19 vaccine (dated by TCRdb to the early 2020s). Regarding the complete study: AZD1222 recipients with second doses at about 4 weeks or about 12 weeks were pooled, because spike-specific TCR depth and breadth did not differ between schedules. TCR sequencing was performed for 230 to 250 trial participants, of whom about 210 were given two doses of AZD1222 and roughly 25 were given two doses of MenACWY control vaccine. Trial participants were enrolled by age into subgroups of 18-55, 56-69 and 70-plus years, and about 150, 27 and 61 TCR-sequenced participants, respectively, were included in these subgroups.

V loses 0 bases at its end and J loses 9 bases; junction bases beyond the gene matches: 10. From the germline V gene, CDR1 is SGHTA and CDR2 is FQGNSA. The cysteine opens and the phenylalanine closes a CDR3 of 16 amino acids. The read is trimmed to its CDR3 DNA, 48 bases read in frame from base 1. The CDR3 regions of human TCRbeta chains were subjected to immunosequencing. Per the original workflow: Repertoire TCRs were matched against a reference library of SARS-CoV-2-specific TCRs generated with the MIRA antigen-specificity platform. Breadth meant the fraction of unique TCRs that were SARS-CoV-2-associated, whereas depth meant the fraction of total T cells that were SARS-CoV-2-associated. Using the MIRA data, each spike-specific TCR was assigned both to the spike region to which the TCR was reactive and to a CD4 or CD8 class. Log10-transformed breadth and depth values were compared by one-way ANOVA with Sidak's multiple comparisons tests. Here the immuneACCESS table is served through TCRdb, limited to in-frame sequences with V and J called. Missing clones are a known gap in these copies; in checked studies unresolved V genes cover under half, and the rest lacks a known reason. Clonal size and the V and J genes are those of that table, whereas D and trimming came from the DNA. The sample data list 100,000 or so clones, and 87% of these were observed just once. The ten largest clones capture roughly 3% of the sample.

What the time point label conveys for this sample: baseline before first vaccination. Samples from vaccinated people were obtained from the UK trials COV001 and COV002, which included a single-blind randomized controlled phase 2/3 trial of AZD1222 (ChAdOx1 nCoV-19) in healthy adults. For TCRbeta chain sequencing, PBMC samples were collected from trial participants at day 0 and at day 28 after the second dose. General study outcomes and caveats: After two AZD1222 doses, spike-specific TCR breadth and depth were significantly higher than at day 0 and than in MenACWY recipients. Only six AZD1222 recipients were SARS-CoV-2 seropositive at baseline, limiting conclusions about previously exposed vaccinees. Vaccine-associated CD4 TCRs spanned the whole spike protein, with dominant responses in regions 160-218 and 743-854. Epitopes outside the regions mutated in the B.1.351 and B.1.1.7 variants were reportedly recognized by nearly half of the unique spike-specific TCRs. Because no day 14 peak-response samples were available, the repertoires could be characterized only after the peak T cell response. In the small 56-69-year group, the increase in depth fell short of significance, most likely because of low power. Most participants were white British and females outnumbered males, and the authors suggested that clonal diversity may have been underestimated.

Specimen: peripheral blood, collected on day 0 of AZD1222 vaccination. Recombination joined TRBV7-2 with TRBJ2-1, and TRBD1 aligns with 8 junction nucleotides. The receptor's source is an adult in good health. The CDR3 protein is CASSLARGQGAGEQFF. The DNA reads TGTGCCAGCAGCTTAGCGAGGGGGCAGGGGGCGGGTGAGCAGTTCTTC.